This T cell receptor beta chain was sequenced during a study of shared clonotypes between healthy human individuals. Regarding the study as a whole: A handful of donors showed sharing of approximately 5% of naive CD4 clonotypes.

TCRdb keeps only in-frame clones here, not all; method: immunoSEQ multiplex PCR. The sample gives millions of clones, 90% to 95% of which show up once; around 0.13% is in the top ten. The CDR3 consists of 15 residues. From germline, CDR1 is MGHRA and CDR2 YSYEKL. V was cut by 3 bases and J by 10 bases, with 19 bases left in between. As to this clone: Its antigen is still unknown.

Sequencing was performed on naive CD4+ T cells sorted from blood. Subset here: CD45RA+ positively selected. The sequence came from a young man in good health. The chain links TRBV4-1 to TRBJ2-1, with a weak D call TRBD2 (6 bases). This CDR3 reads CASSHTGLGPPEQFF. As DNA, the CDR3 is TGCGCCAGCAGCCACACGGGACTTGGCCCCCCCGAGCAGTTCTTC.